Presented here are 32 T cell receptor beta chains from one specimen sequenced in a study of T cell changes during pregnancy in multiple sclerosis. Profiling relied on immunoSEQ multiplex PCR, and the TCRdb table lists in-frame clones only, not all of them. Seen here are some 80,000 clones, just over 90% observed once, and the top ten hold under 1.5%. The specimen comprised peripheral blood, sampled before pregnancy. These TCRs come from a female donor with multiple sclerosis, enrolled in a pregnancy study.

The chain has TRBV11-2 and TRBJ2-1; weak D call: TRBD2 (7 bases). The germline gives CDR1 SGHAT, CDR2 FQNNGV. The CDR3 runs to 16 residues. The V gene lost 4 bases and the J gene lost 2 bases, with 15 bases spanning the gap. The CDR3 nucleotides are TGTGCCAGCAGCTGGGGGACGGGGGGCGCCTACAATGAGCAGTTCTTC. It is translated as CASSWGTGGAYNEQFF.

The CDR3 loop is CASSKRQGENEKLFF. The DNA for the CDR3 is TGTGCCAGTAGTAAAAGACAGGGAGAGAATGAAAAACTGTTTTTT. The chain carries TRBV19 and TRBJ1-4; 7 positions match TRBD1. Trimming cost V 4 bases and J 5 bases; bases outside gene matches: 7. This CDR3 has 15 residues. CDR1 is LNHDA, CDR2 SQIVND, per germline (reference sequence). The variable domain in full, completed from reference TRBV19 and TRBJ1-4, reads DGGITQSPKYLFRKEGQNVTLSCEQNLNHDAMYWYRQDPGQGLRLIYYSQIVNDFQKGDIAEGYSVSREKKESFPLTVTSAQKNPTAFYLCASSKRQGENEKLFFGSGTQLSVL.

This chain links TRBV6-5 with TRBJ1-5; D is perhaps TRBD1 (5 bases). The V end was cut by 2 bases, the J end by 6 bases, with 11 bases between. CDR1 is MNHEY, CDR2 SVGAGI, per germline. The CDR3 is 14 amino acids. As DNA, the CDR3 is TGTGCCAGCAGTTACAGCCAGGGAAGTCAGCCCCAGCATTTT. It translates to CASSYSQGSQPQHF.

The CDR3 nucleotides are TGTGCCAGCAGTGAAGAGCCCAACCCTTCCTACGAGCAGTACTTC. Its translation: CASSEEPNPSYEQYF. The V and J genes are TRBV2 and TRBJ2-7; D remains ambiguous. Germline V gene sequence: CDR1 SNHLY, CDR2 FYNNEI. The ends were cut back, 1 base at V and 1 base at J, with 11 bases in the middle. The length of the CDR3 is 15 residues.

This sequence joins TRBV6-1 and TRBJ1-5, with a possible D match to TRBD1 (5 bases). V was pared by 1 base and J by 5 bases, with 9 bases between. CDR3 length: 14 residues. Germline V gene sequence: CDR1 MNHNS, CDR2 SASEGT. DNA of the CDR3: TGTGCCAGCAGTGAAGGGGGCAGATATCAGCCCCAGCATTTT. Translated: CASSEGGRYQPQHF.

The chain recombines TRBV6-1 with TRBJ2-7; TRBD1 agrees at 7 bases. The CDR3 runs 15 residues. V lost 2 bases to trimming and J lost 2 bases; unmatched junction nucleotides: 6. Germline loops: CDR1 MNHNS, CDR2 SASEGT. The CDR3 coding sequence is TGTGCCAGCAGTGAACCCGGGACAGCAGCCTACGAGCAGTACTTC. Translation: CASSEPGTAAYEQYF.

This chain connects TRBV4-1 to TRBJ1-6; D remains ambiguous. CDR3 length: 14 amino acids. The V end was cut by 1 base, the J end by 7 bases, with 8 bases between. Germline CDR1 MGHRA, CDR2 YSYEKL. CDR3 DNA: TGCGCCAGCAGCCAAGTCAGGTTCAATTCACCCCTCCACTTT. Protein product: CASSQVRFNSPLHF.

This chain uses TRBV6-1 with TRBJ1-2, with a weak D call TRBD1 (5 bases). Trimming pared 7 bases from V and 3 bases from J, leaving 15 bases between. The CDR3 spans 14 residues. Germline CDR1 reads MNHNS; CDR2 reads SASEGT. The CDR3 sequence is CASTLGGGDYGYTF. CDR3 in DNA: TGTGCCAGCACCCTAGGAGGAGGGGACTATGGCTACACCTTC.

This clone was seen a single time. The V and J genes are TRBV7-3 and TRBJ2-1; 10 bases agree with TRBD2. From germline, CDR1 is SGHTA and CDR2 FQGTGA. Trimming took 4 bases from V and 8 from J; bases not matched to a gene: 8. The CDR3 is 15 amino acids. Here the CDR3 DNA reads TGTGCCAGCAGCTCAGCGGGGGGGCCAGTAGATGAGCAGTTCTTC. Its protein product is CASSSAGGPVDEQFF.

This rearrangement joins TRBV11-2 to TRBJ2-7; TRBD2 agrees at 7 bases. The CDR3 consists of 15 residues. V trimming: 6 bases; J trimming: 2 bases; junction bases outside the gene matches: 10. The V gene's germline CDR1 is SGHAT and CDR2 FQNNGV. The CDR3 reads CASRRPGGGTYEQYF. CDR3 coding DNA: TGTGCCAGCAGGAGACCCGGCGGGGGTACCTACGAGCAGTACTTC. Based on the CDR3 plus reference TRBV11-2 and TRBJ2-7, the full variable domain is EAGVAQSPRYKIIEKRQSVAFWCNPISGHATLYWYQQILGQGPKLLIQFQNNGVVDDSQLPKDRFSAERLKGVDSTLKIQPAKLEDSAVYLCASRRPGGGTYEQYFGPGTRLTVT.

The chain carries TRBV7-2 and TRBJ2-3, with D possibly matching TRBD1 (6 bases). The CDR3 spans 14 residues. V shed 5 bases and J shed 0 bases, with 9 bases lying between them. Germline-derived CDR1 and CDR2 are SGHTA and FQGNSA. The CDR3 reads CASSPTGSTDTQYF. In DNA, the CDR3 is TGTGCCAGCAGCCCCACAGGGAGCACAGATACGCAGTATTTT.

The V and J genes are TRBV11-2 and TRBJ2-7; a possible D gene is TRBD2 (7 bases). This CDR3 is 15 amino acids long. Germline V gene sequence: CDR1 SGHAT, CDR2 FQNNGV. V dropped 1 base and J dropped 3 bases, with 13 bases sitting between them. Here the CDR3 reads CASSLGGGGNYEQYF. Written as DNA, the CDR3 is TGTGCCAGCAGCTTAGGAGGGGGGGGAAACTACGAGCAGTACTTC. Full variable domain (rest looked up from reference TRBV11-2 and TRBJ2-7): EAGVAQSPRYKIIEKRQSVAFWCNPISGHATLYWYQQILGQGPKLLIQFQNNGVVDDSQLPKDRFSAERLKGVDSTLKIQPAKLEDSAVYLCASSLGGGGNYEQYFGPGTRLTVT.

This clone is a singleton in its sample. The V call is TRBV25-1, the J call TRBJ2-1, with D tentatively TRBD1 (8 bases). The V gene's germline CDR1 is MGHDK and CDR2 SYGVNS. The CDR3 consists of 15 residues. V gave up 4 bases and J gave up 13 bases, with 23 bases separating them. The CDR3 loop is CASSAGRTGSLTQFF. The CDR3 DNA follows: TGTGCCAGCAGTGCCGGGAGGACAGGGTCCTTAACTCAGTTCTTC.

This clone occurred once. V usage is TRBV27 and J usage is TRBJ2-1; 7 bases map to TRBD1. CDR1 is MNHEY, CDR2 SMNVEV, per germline (reference sequence). J was trimmed by 5 bases and V by 7 bases; bases with no gene match: 8. The CDR3 has 14 residues. Here the CDR3 reads CASTQDRINNEQFF. The CDR3 region has the DNA TGTGCCAGCACCCAGGACAGGATCAACAATGAGCAGTTCTTC.

The CDR3 here is CASQGGGGYEQYF. CDR3 bases: TGTGCCAGCCAGGGGGGTGGGGGGTACGAGCAGTACTTC. The rearrangement joins TRBV2 to TRBJ2-7; a weak D match, TRBD1 (7 bases). This CDR3 region has 13 residues. V was shortened by 8 bases and J by 4 bases, with 15 bases between the two germline ends. Germline values: CDR1 SNHLY, CDR2 FYNNEI.

This clone came up once. V usage is TRBV19 and J usage is TRBJ2-5, with 13 bases that match TRBD2. This CDR3 has 15 residues. CDR1 LNHDA and CDR2 SQIVND come from the germline V gene (reference sequence). With 3 bases clipped from V and 13 bases from J, the junction kept 11 bases outside the gene matches. CDR3 sequence: CASSIIPTSGRELYF. The CDR3 DNA is TGTGCCAGTAGTATTATCCCCACTAGCGGGAGGGAATTGTACTTC.

The chain joins TRBV5-4 to TRBJ2-3, with TRBD2 matching over 9 bases. The CDR3 is 15 residues long. CDR1 SGHNT and CDR2 YYREEE come from the germline V gene (reference sequence). With V trimmed by 9 bases and J by 2 bases, 10 bases remained unmatched. CDR3 sequence (DNA): TGTGCCACCAAGCGGGGCGGGGGGGACACAGATACGCAGTATTTT. Translating it yields CATKRGGGDTDTQYF.

The V and J genes are TRBV14 and TRBJ1-3; 8 positions agree with TRBD1. V was clipped by 6 bases and J by 6 bases; unmatched bases: 10. The germline V gene has CDR1 SGHDN and CDR2 FVKESK. The CDR3 is made up of 15 amino acids. CDR3 residues: CASRQGTGIVNTIYF. The CDR3 DNA follows: TGTGCCAGCAGACAGGGGACAGGTATTGTAAACACCATATATTTT.

The chain joins TRBV7-9 to TRBJ1-5; 9 bases map to TRBD1. Germline CDR1 and CDR2: SEHNR and FQNEAQ (reference sequence). The ends lost 0 bases at V and 4 bases at J; junction bases unmatched: 4. The CDR3 has 16 amino acids. This CDR3 is CASSLAVGQGNQPQHF. In nucleotides, the CDR3 is TGTGCCAGCAGCTTAGCGGTCGGACAGGGGAATCAGCCCCAGCATTTT.

The chain joins TRBV20-1 to TRBJ1-2; TRBD1 matches at 7 bases. This CDR3 is 11 amino acids long. Germline lookup yields CDR1 DFQATT and CDR2 SNEGSKA (reference sequence). V lost 6 bases to trimming and J lost 5 bases; unmatched junction nucleotides: 3. The CDR3 here is CSAQGQYGYTF. For the CDR3, the DNA is TGCAGTGCGCAGGGACAGTATGGCTACACCTTC.

This CDR3 reads CATKRLNTEAFF. The DNA for the CDR3 is TGTGCCACGAAACGGTTGAACACTGAAGCTTTCTTT. The chain employs TRBV10-3 and TRBJ1-1; D is uncertain. CDR1 ENHRY and CDR2 SYGVKD come from the germline V gene. V was clipped by 10 bases and J by 0 bases, with 9 bases between them. The CDR3 has 12 amino acids.

V usage is TRBV9 and J usage is TRBJ2-2, with D possibly TRBD2 on 5 matching bases. Between the trimmed V and J ends, which lost 7 bases and 1 base, there was a span of 11 bases. Germline-derived CDR1 and CDR2 are SGDLS and YYNGEE. The CDR3 has 14 residues. For the CDR3, the DNA is TGTGCCAGCGACCCCCGGGGGAACACCGGGGAGCTGTTTTTT. It codes for CASDPRGNTGELFF.

A few counts support this clone. The V gene is TRBV5-1, the J gene TRBJ1-2; 10 nucleotides line up with TRBD1. With V trimmed by 4 bases and J by 7 bases, 4 bases remained unmatched. CDR1 is SGHRS, CDR2 YFSETQ, per germline. The CDR3 loop spans 13 amino acids. The CDR3 DNA follows: TGCGCCAGCAGCCCCCGGGACAGGGGTGGCTACACCTTC. Its translation: CASSPRDRGGYTF.

The chain couples TRBV7-8 to TRBJ2-2; 9 nucleotides line up with TRBD2. Germline CDR1 SGHVS, CDR2 FQNEAQ. Trimming took 5 bases from V and 0 from J; bases not matched to a gene: 10. The CDR3 runs to 18 residues. The CDR3, as DNA: TGTGCCAGCAGCCACAGCGGGGGGCTTTTCGCGAACACCGGGGAGCTGTTTTTT. It is translated as CASSHSGGLFANTGELFF.

DNA of the CDR3: TGTGCCAGCAAAACAGGGGTCCCATACTACGAGCAGTACTTC. It codes for CASKTGVPYYEQYF. This sequence joins TRBV6-1 and TRBJ2-7; 7 nucleotides align to TRBD1. This CDR3 spans 14 amino acids. The germline V gene encodes CDR1 MNHNS and CDR2 SASEGT. V gave up 7 bases and J gave up 3 bases; unmatched junction bases: 9.

This sequence joins TRBV2 and TRBJ2-7; D is perhaps TRBD1 (5 bases). Germline V gene data show CDR1 as SNHLY and CDR2 as FYNNEI. This CDR3 contains 14 residues. V was trimmed by 6 bases and J by 0 bases, leaving 12 bases between them. Here the CDR3 reads CASSGRGSSYEQYF. Written as DNA, the CDR3 is TGTGCCAGCAGCGGTAGGGGTAGCTCCTACGAGCAGTACTTC.

This clone turned up a few times. The chain uses TRBV30 and TRBJ1-6, with D possibly TRBD1 on 5 matching bases. Trimming cost V 1 base and J 6 bases, with 10 bases left between them. Germline V gene data show CDR1 as GTSNPN and CDR2 as SVGIG (reference sequence). The CDR3 length is 14 residues. The CDR3: CAWSAGVSNSPLHF. The CDR3 DNA sequence: TGTGCCTGGAGTGCGGGGGTTTCTAATTCACCCCTCCACTTT.

The chain carries TRBV14 and TRBJ2-1; 9 bases line up with TRBD2. CDR1 is SGHDN and CDR2 is FVKESK in the germline V gene. CDR3 length: 17 amino acids. J was trimmed by 5 bases and V by 0 bases; bases with no gene match: 8. The CDR3 DNA reads as TGTGCCAGCAGCCAAGATCATGGGCGGGGGGGCGACAATGAGCAGTTCTTC. It specifies CASSQDHGRGGDNEQFF.

This sequence joins TRBV30 and TRBJ1-1; a weak D match, TRBD1 (5 bases). V dropped 5 bases and J dropped 4 bases, with 14 bases sitting between them. Germline V gene lookup returns CDR1 GTSNPN and CDR2 SVGIG (reference sequence). The CDR3 runs 13 residues. The chain's CDR3 is CAWGLVQGTEAFF. The CDR3 DNA reads as TGTGCCTGGGGTCTGGTTCAGGGCACTGAAGCTTTCTTT.

The chain is built from TRBV14 and TRBJ1-1; D uncertain. The germline V gene has CDR1 SGHDN and CDR2 FVKESK. V lost 4 bases to trimming and J lost 4 bases, with 4 bases between them. The CDR3 is 11 amino acids. The CDR3 loop reads CASSRGTEAFF. CDR3 sequence (DNA): TGTGCCAGCAGCCGCGGCACTGAAGCTTTCTTT.

This chain links TRBV15 with TRBJ1-4, with D uncertain. V was pared by 5 bases and J by 7 bases, with 17 bases between. There are 15 residues in the CDR3. Germline V lookup: CDR1 LNHNV, CDR2 YYDKDF (reference sequence). The CDR3 here is CATSASTEFGEKLFF. CDR3 nucleotide sequence: TGTGCCACCAGCGCTTCGACGGAGTTCGGTGAAAAACTGTTTTTT.

As DNA, the CDR3 is TGTGCCAGCAGTGCCGACAGCTATGGCTACACCTTC. Its protein product is CASSADSYGYTF. This chain connects TRBV6-1 to TRBJ1-2; TRBD1 is a possible D gene (5 bases). V was pared by 4 bases and J by 4 bases, with 7 bases between. Per the germline V gene, CDR1 is MNHNS and CDR2 is SASEGT. The CDR3 contains 12 residues.